Presented here are 30 T cell receptor beta chains from one specimen sequenced in a study of cytomegalovirus exposure and HLA in healthy donors. The PCR used 60 Vbeta and 13 Jbeta primers. Some clones are missing from TCRdb's copy, which holds only in-frame ones; the method was immunoSEQ multiplex PCR. The repertoire includes around 200,000 clones, approximately 79% of them detected once, and approximately 2% sits in the top ten. The sample consisted of PBMCs. These receptors were obtained from a male donor in good health and CMV-seronegative.

Points on this clone: This sample includes further DNA sequences coding for the same CDR3. The V call is TRBV4-3, the J call TRBJ2-1; 9 nucleotides match TRBD2. The CDR3 sequence is 17 residues long. V lost 0 bases and J lost 7; bases outside the gene matches: 10. Germline CDR1 reads LGHNA; CDR2 reads YSLEER. For the CDR3, the DNA is TGCGCCAGCAGCCAAGATCGGGCGGGGGGGCTTAGGAATGAGCAGTTCTTC. This sequence encodes CASSQDRAGGLRNEQFF.

This chain connects TRBV9 to TRBJ2-3, with 13 nucleotides matching TRBD2. Germline V gene data show CDR1 as SGDLS and CDR2 as YYNGEE. CDR3 size: 14 residues. J gave up 7 bases and V 3 bases, and 2 bases lay outside the gene matches. The CDR3 DNA is TGTGCCAGCAGCGCGGGACTAGCGGGGTATACGCAGTATTTT. Translating gives CASSAGLAGYTQYF. Complete variable domain (other parts from reference TRBV9 and TRBJ2-3): DSGVTQTPKHLITATGQRVTLRCSPRSGDLSVYWYQQSLDQGLQFLIQYYNGEERAKGNILERFSAQQFPDLHSELNLSSLELGDSALYFCASSAGLAGYTQYFGPGTRLTVL.

This chain uses TRBV28 with TRBJ2-1, with 7 bases that match TRBD1. This CDR3 region has 13 residues. Per the germline V gene, CDR1 is MDHEN and CDR2 is SYDVKM. V shed 3 bases, J shed 9 bases, and the junction held 5 bases outside the gene matches. The DNA of the CDR3 is TGTGCCAGCAGTTTTCCCGGGACAGTTGAGCAGTTCTTC. It yields the protein CASSFPGTVEQFF.

This sequence joins TRBV9 and TRBJ2-5; TRBD2 matches at 9 bases. Germline CDR1 and CDR2: SGDLS and YYNGEE. The length of the CDR3 is 16 residues. V lost 6 bases to trimming and J lost 5 bases; unmatched junction nucleotides: 14. The CDR3, as DNA: TGTGCCAGCACCGAGGGGCGGGAGGGCCGTCGGGAGACCCAGTACTTC. Translating it yields CASTEGREGRRETQYF. The full variable domain, rest sourced from reference TRBV9 and TRBJ2-5, is DSGVTQTPKHLITATGQRVTLRCSPRSGDLSVYWYQQSLDQGLQFLIQYYNGEERAKGNILERFSAQQFPDLHSELNLSSLELGDSALYFCASTEGREGRRETQYFGPGTRLLVL.

The J gene is TRBJ1-6, the V gene TRBV6-5; perhaps TRBD1 as D (6 bases). The germline gives CDR1 MNHEY, CDR2 SVGAGI. This CDR3 region has 13 residues. Trimming pared 5 bases from V and 6 bases from J, leaving 8 bases between. The CDR3 nucleotides are TGTGCCAGCAGTCGGGGGGCTAATTCACCCCTCCACTTT. Translating it yields CASSRGANSPLHF.

This clone was observed a handful of times. This chain joins TRBV19 and TRBJ1-3, with D perhaps matching TRBD1 (6 bases). CDR1 and CDR2 (germline): LNHDA, SQIVND (reference sequence). Trimming took off 4 bases at V and 2 bases at J, with 9 bases between the two ends. The CDR3 loop spans 14 amino acids. CDR3 in amino acids: CASSTGVAGNTIYF. The CDR3 DNA sequence: TGTGCCAGTAGTACAGGGGTAGCTGGAAACACCATATATTTT.

The chain uses TRBV27 and TRBJ1-5; tentatively, D is TRBD1 (6 bases). Germline CDR1 and CDR2: MNHEY and SMNVEV (reference sequence). The CDR3 consists of 16 residues. Between the trimmed V and J ends, which lost 0 bases and 0 bases, there was a span of 9 bases. CDR3 nucleotides: TGTGCCAGCAGTTTATCCGGGACACTTAGCAATCAGCCCCAGCATTTT. It specifies CASSLSGTLSNQPQHF.

V gene TRBV6-1 combines with J gene TRBJ2-7, with D maybe TRBD1 (6 bases). Germline CDR1 is MNHNS and CDR2 is SASEGT. CDR3 length equals 15 residues. V was clipped by 3 bases and J by 3 bases, with 15 bases between them. In DNA, the CDR3 is TGTGCCAGCAGTGAGATAGTGGACAGAAACTACGAGCAGTACTTC. Its protein is CASSEIVDRNYEQYF.

This chain uses TRBV30 with TRBJ1-5; TRBD1 matches at 7 bases. V lost 0 bases, J lost 6 bases, and 2 bases stayed unmatched. Per the germline V gene, CDR1 is GTSNPN and CDR2 is SVGIG (reference sequence). This CDR3 has 13 amino acids. The CDR3 nucleotides are TGTGCCTGGAGTGTACAGGGGAGTCAGCCCCAGCATTTT. Amino acids: CAWSVQGSQPQHF.

V gene TRBV27 combines with J gene TRBJ2-3, with D uncertain. This CDR3 has 13 residues. Per the germline V gene, CDR1 is MNHEY and CDR2 is SMNVEV (reference sequence). Deletions cut 5 bases from V and 5 bases from J, with 11 bases between. The CDR3 here is CASSPPIRDTQYF. The DNA of the CDR3 is TGTGCCAGCAGTCCCCCTATTCGAGATACGCAGTATTTT.

The chain combines TRBV11-2 with TRBJ1-2; D may be TRBD1 (6 bases). The CDR3 covers 15 residues. Germline V lookup: CDR1 SGHAT, CDR2 FQNNGV. The V end was cut by 4 bases, the J end by 6 bases, with 18 bases between. CDR3 bases: TGTGCCAGCAGCTCAAGCTGGGGGCGGAAGGATGGCTACACCTTC. It yields the protein CASSSSWGRKDGYTF.

The rearrangement joins TRBV28 to TRBJ1-5; 7 positions agree with TRBD1. The CDR3 spans 14 residues. V shed 4 bases, J shed 3 bases, and the junction held 3 bases outside the gene matches. Germline CDR1 MDHEN, CDR2 SYDVKM. This chain's CDR3 is CASSSGQPNQPQHF. CDR3 in DNA: TGTGCCAGCAGTTCGGGACAGCCCAATCAGCCCCAGCATTTT.

The J gene is TRBJ1-1, the V gene TRBV6-1; D possibly corresponds to TRBD1 (5 bases). The V and J ends lost 1 base and 3 bases respectively, with 9 bases between them. The CDR3 sequence is 14 residues long. Germline V CDR1 and CDR2: MNHNS, SASEGT. The CDR3 loop reads CASSEVGGYTEAFF. The CDR3, as DNA: TGTGCCAGCAGTGAAGTCGGGGGGTACACTGAAGCTTTCTTT.

This chain joins TRBV23-1 and TRBJ1-1; no firm D call. TRBV23-1 falls under the ORF class, with uncertain function. The CDR3 covers 13 residues. V was shortened by 11 bases and J by 4 bases, with 17 bases between the two germline ends. CDR3 sequence: CADRRGIGTEAFF. As DNA, the CDR3 is TGCGCCGATAGAAGAGGCATCGGCACTGAAGCTTTCTTT.

The chain employs TRBV10-2 and TRBJ2-7, with a possible D match to TRBD1 (6 bases). V dropped 4 bases and J dropped 6 bases, with 16 bases sitting between them. Germline assignment: CDR1 WSHSY and CDR2 SAAADI. CDR3 length: 14 residues. The CDR3 loop is CASSASGQLGEQYF. The CDR3, as DNA: TGCGCCAGCAGTGCCTCAGGACAGCTCGGCGAGCAGTACTTC.

This clone was observed a few times. CDR3 in amino acids: CASRKGLAGYNEQFF. CDR3 coding DNA: TGTGCCAGCAGGAAAGGACTAGCGGGTTACAATGAGCAGTTCTTC. This chain connects TRBV27 to TRBJ2-1, with 11 bases that match TRBD2. This CDR3 comprises 15 residues. Germline V gene sequence: CDR1 MNHEY, CDR2 SMNVEV (reference sequence). Trimming cost V 6 bases and J 4 bases; bases outside gene matches: 5.

This clone was found a few times. CDR3 loop: CASSFDKDEQYF. The DNA for the CDR3 is TGTGCCAGCAGCTTTGACAAAGACGAGCAGTACTTC. V usage is TRBV7-9 and J usage is TRBJ2-7, with D unclear. From germline, CDR1 is SEHNR and CDR2 FQNEAQ (reference sequence). Trimming removed 3 bases at V and 5 bases at J, with 8 bases between. This CDR3 contains 12 residues.

The chain uses TRBV5-1 and TRBJ2-5; a possible D gene is TRBD2 (6 bases). V was clipped by 0 bases and J by 1 base, with 13 bases between them. Germline V gives CDR1 SGHRS, CDR2 YFSETQ. This CDR3 has 16 residues. CDR3 loop: CASSLVLAGTQETQYF. The CDR3, as DNA: TGCGCCAGCAGCTTGGTCCTCGCGGGAACCCAAGAGACCCAGTACTTC.

This clone has a handful of counts. The chain is built from TRBV25-1 and TRBJ1-3; 7 bases map to TRBD1. The CDR3 contains 13 residues. J was trimmed by 7 bases and V by 3 bases; bases with no gene match: 3. Germline values: CDR1 MGHDK, CDR2 SYGVNS. CDR3 coding DNA: TGTGCCAGCAGTGAGACAGGGTGGAACACCATATATTTT. Translation: CASSETGWNTIYF.

The chain is built from TRBV7-2 and TRBJ2-1, with a possible D match to TRBD1 (5 bases). Germline V gene sequence: CDR1 SGHTA, CDR2 FQGNSA. The CDR3 totals 16 residues. Between the trimmed V and J ends, which lost 5 bases and 0 bases, there was a span of 14 bases. CDR3 residues: CASSPLRDSSYNEQFF. In DNA, the CDR3 is TGTGCCAGCAGCCCCCTCCGCGACAGCTCCTACAATGAGCAGTTCTTC.

The rearrangement links TRBV27 to TRBJ1-2; 7 bases align to TRBD1. The V gene end was trimmed by 3 bases and the J gene end by 5 bases; junction bases not matched to a gene: 6. Germline CDR1 MNHEY, CDR2 SMNVEV (reference sequence). The CDR3 consists of 14 residues. The CDR3 region has the DNA TGTGCCAGCAGTTTTGTTGAGACAGGGTATGGCTACACCTTC. This sequence encodes CASSFVETGYGYTF.

The rearrangement links TRBV2 to TRBJ1-4, with D tentatively TRBD1 (6 bases). Germline lookup yields CDR1 SNHLY and CDR2 FYNNEI. This CDR3 has 14 amino acids. With 6 bases removed from V and 1 base from J, the gap between germline ends came to 9 bases. The CDR3 region is CASRETGTNEKLFF. The CDR3 DNA is TGTGCCAGCAGGGAGACAGGAACTAATGAAAAACTGTTTTTT.

V and J are TRBV7-2 and TRBJ2-3, with D perhaps matching TRBD2 (5 bases). The CDR3 consists of 15 residues. Germline V gene sequence: CDR1 SGHTA, CDR2 FQGNSA. V lost 7 bases and J 0 bases, leaving 14 bases between the germline ends. The CDR3 loop is CASTLRRGSTDTQYF. As DNA, the CDR3 is TGTGCCAGCACCCTCCGCCGGGGTAGCACAGATACGCAGTATTTT.

The rearrangement uses TRBV28 and TRBJ1-1, with unresolved D. V was cut by 9 bases and J by 5 bases, with 10 bases left in between. The CDR3 loop spans 11 amino acids. Germline values: CDR1 MDHEN, CDR2 SYDVKM. CDR3 residues: CASFWRTEAFF. CDR3 bases: TGTGCCAGTTTTTGGAGGACTGAAGCTTTCTTT.

This chain uses TRBV15 with TRBJ2-5; TRBD2 matches 9 bases. Per the germline V gene, CDR1 is LNHNV and CDR2 is YYDKDF (reference sequence). V shed 1 base and J 7 bases; nucleotides not matched to a gene: 16. The length of the CDR3 is 18 residues. The CDR3 here is CATSRAGGTLRGGRTQYF. As DNA, the CDR3 is TGTGCCACCAGCAGAGCGGGTGGAACTTTGCGGGGGGGGCGGACCCAGTACTTC.

This clone has a single count. The chain employs TRBV15 and TRBJ2-6; 7 nucleotides align to TRBD1. V was pared by 0 bases and J by 3 bases, with 11 bases of the junction left unmatched. This CDR3 spans 19 amino acids. Germline-derived CDR1 and CDR2 are LNHNV and YYDKDF (reference sequence). The CDR3 sequence: CATSRDGGRGKNGANVLTF. CDR3 coding DNA: TGTGCCACCAGCAGAGATGGGGGCAGGGGGAAAAATGGGGCCAACGTCCTGACTTTC.

The rearrangement joins TRBV7-9 to TRBJ2-1; TRBD2 might be the D (6 bases). V dropped 6 bases and J dropped 6 bases, with 15 bases sitting between them. CDR3 length equals 14 residues. Germline V gene sequence: CDR1 SEHNR, CDR2 FQNEAQ (reference sequence). The CDR3 here is CASSRETRLNEQFF. Here the CDR3 DNA reads TGTGCCAGCAGTCGTGAGACTAGGCTCAATGAGCAGTTCTTC.

The chain recombines TRBV11-2 with TRBJ2-5; 10 bases agree with TRBD2. CDR1 and CDR2 (germline): SGHAT, FQNNGV. The V segment lost 5 bases and the J segment 3 bases; nucleotides outside the gene matches: 12. This CDR3 is 17 amino acids long. The CDR3 coding sequence is TGTGCCAGCAGCCTAGGGGGGCTAGCGGGGGTTAAAGAGACCCAGTACTTC. As protein: CASSLGGLAGVKETQYF.

The V call is TRBV9, the J call TRBJ2-3; 9 bases map to TRBD2. This CDR3 region has 14 residues. CDR1 is SGDLS, CDR2 YYNGEE, per germline. J lost 8 bases, V lost 2 bases, and 6 bases had no gene match. DNA for the CDR3: TGTGCCAGCAGCGTGGGCGGGGGGGCCGCTACGCAGTATTTT. Its protein product is CASSVGGGAATQYF.

The genes are TRBV6-6 and TRBJ2-5, with 7 bases lining up with TRBD2. V was clipped by 6 bases and J by 5 bases; unmatched bases: 15. The CDR3 sequence is 16 residues long. Germline V lookup: CDR1 MNHNY, CDR2 SVGAGI (reference sequence). Written as DNA, the CDR3 is TGTGCCAGCAGCTCGCCTCGGACTAGTTTTCAGGAGACCCAGTACTTC. Its protein is CASSSPRTSFQETQYF.